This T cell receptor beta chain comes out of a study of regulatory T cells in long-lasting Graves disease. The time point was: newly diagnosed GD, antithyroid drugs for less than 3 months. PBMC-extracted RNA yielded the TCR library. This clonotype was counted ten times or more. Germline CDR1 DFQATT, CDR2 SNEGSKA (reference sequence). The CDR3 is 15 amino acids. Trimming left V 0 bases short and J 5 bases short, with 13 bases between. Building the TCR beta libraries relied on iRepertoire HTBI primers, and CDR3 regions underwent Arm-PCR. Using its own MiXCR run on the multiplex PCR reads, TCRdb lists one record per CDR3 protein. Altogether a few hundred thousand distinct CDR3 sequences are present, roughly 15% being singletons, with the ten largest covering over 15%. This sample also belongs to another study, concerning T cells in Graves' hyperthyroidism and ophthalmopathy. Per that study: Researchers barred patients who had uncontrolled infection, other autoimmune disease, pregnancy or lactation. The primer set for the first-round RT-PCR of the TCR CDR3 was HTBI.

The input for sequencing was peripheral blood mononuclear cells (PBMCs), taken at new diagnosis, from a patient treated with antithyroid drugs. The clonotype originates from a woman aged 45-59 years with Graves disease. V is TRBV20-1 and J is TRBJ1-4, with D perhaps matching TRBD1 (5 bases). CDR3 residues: CSARDQWRGNEKLFF. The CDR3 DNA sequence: TGCAGTGCTAGAGATCAGTGGAGGGGAAATGAAAAACTGTTTTTT.